These 21 T cell receptor beta chains came from one sample sequenced in a study of shared clonotypes between healthy human individuals. Profiled with immunoSEQ multiplex PCR; TCRdb holds only in-frame clones, not every one. The table includes approximately 2.5 million clones, just over 90% detected once. What was sequenced was naive CD4+ T cells sorted from blood. This sample's subset: CD45RA+ positively selected. Receptors were obtained from a man between 18 and 35 years old in good health.

This rearrangement joins TRBV6-6 to TRBJ1-5; 7 bases fit TRBD1. The CDR3 extends over 14 amino acids. The germline gives CDR1 MNHNY, CDR2 SVGAGI (reference sequence). V shed 6 bases, J shed 4 bases, and the junction held 6 bases outside the gene matches. The CDR3 nucleotides are TGTGCCAGCAGAACAGGGGTGTATAATCAGCCCCAGCATTTT. It codes for CASRTGVYNQPQHF.

The chain is built from TRBV4-1 and TRBJ2-5, with 11 bases that match TRBD2. Germline V gene data show CDR1 as MGHRA and CDR2 as YSYEKL. With V trimmed by 3 bases and J by 5 bases, 5 bases remained unmatched. The CDR3 is 15 residues long. The CDR3 bases are TGCGCCAGCAGCCAGACGGGACTAGCGGCGGAGACCCAGTACTTC. As protein: CASSQTGLAAETQYF.

The J gene is TRBJ1-6, the V gene TRBV2; D unclear. Trimming took 0 bases from V and 8 from J, leaving 8 bases between them. Germline V gene lookup returns CDR1 SNHLY and CDR2 FYNNEI. CDR3 length: 14 residues. CDR3 amino acids: CASSEAIRDSPLHF. CDR3 DNA sequence: TGTGCCAGCAGTGAAGCGATAAGGGATTCACCCCTCCACTTT.

The V and J genes are TRBV19 and TRBJ2-1, with 12 bases fitting TRBD2. The ends lost 3 bases at V and 6 bases at J; junction bases unmatched: 12. Germline V gene lookup returns CDR1 LNHDA and CDR2 SQIVND (reference sequence). This CDR3 spans 18 amino acids. CDR3: CASSMTSGRLPGSNEQFF. The DNA of the CDR3 is TGTGCCAGTAGTATGACTAGCGGGAGACTTCCGGGCAGCAATGAGCAGTTCTTC.

The chain combines TRBV6-5 with TRBJ1-4, with D possibly being TRBD1 (6 bases). Trimming took off 6 bases at V and 5 bases at J, with 13 bases between the two ends. The CDR3 contains 14 residues. CDR1 is MNHEY and CDR2 is SVGAGI in the germline V gene. CDR3 DNA: TGTGCCAGCAGAGAGGGGGTAACCAATGAAAAACTGTTTTTT. It translates to CASREGVTNEKLFF.

The rearrangement links TRBV5-4 to TRBJ2-7; TRBD2 matches at 13 bases. After removal of 4 bases from V and 2 bases from J, the junction contained 3 bases not matched to a gene. The V gene's germline CDR1 is SGHNT and CDR2 YYREEE (reference sequence). CDR3 length: 15 amino acids. The CDR3 region is CASSPGLAGAYEQYF. The CDR3, as DNA: TGTGCCAGCAGCCCAGGACTAGCGGGGGCCTACGAGCAGTACTTC.

Concerning this clone: This sample includes further DNA sequences coding for the same CDR3. The V gene is TRBV7-2, the J gene TRBJ2-5; TRBD2 aligns across 8 bases. Germline lookup yields CDR1 SGHTA and CDR2 FQGNSA. The CDR3 sequence is 14 residues long. V lost 2 bases, J lost 5 bases, and 4 bases stayed unmatched. CDR3 nucleotide sequence: TGTGCCAGCAGCTTATCGGGGGGGCCGGAGACCCAGTACTTC. Protein sequence: CASSLSGGPETQYF.

The V and J genes are TRBV6-1 and TRBJ1-2; 11 positions agree with TRBD1. This CDR3 is built from 12 residues. The J segment lost 14 bases and the V segment lost 6 bases, leaving 8 bases of the junction unmatched. Germline values: CDR1 MNHNS, CDR2 SASEGT. CDR3 sequence: CASSLLGTGGTF. CDR3 nucleotide sequence: TGTGCCAGCAGCTTGTTAGGGACAGGGGGGACCTTC.

V usage is TRBV4-3 and J usage is TRBJ1-2, with 8 bases identical to TRBD1. Germline-derived CDR1 and CDR2 are LGHNA and YSLEER. The CDR3 totals 14 residues. Trimming took 3 bases from V and 5 from J; bases not matched to a gene: 5. The CDR3 protein is CASSQQGARYGYTF. The CDR3 DNA sequence: TGCGCCAGCAGCCAGCAGGGGGCACGTTATGGCTACACCTTC.

The gene calls are TRBV6-5 and TRBJ2-1; TRBD1 agrees at 9 bases. The junction had 4 bases not matched to a gene; V was cut back by 6 bases and J by 4 bases. This CDR3 has 14 amino acids. CDR1 and CDR2 from the germline V gene are MNHEY and SVGAGI. The CDR3 DNA reads as TGTGCCAGCAGGCCGGGACAGGGATACAATGAGCAGTTCTTC. It specifies CASRPGQGYNEQFF.

The chain combines TRBV19 with TRBJ2-1; 7 bases fit TRBD1. Per the germline V gene, CDR1 is LNHDA and CDR2 is SQIVND (reference sequence). Germline trimming cut 6 bases from V and 3 bases from J; bases unmatched to any gene: 8. The CDR3 covers 15 residues. CDR3 in DNA: TGTGCCAGTAGCCTCCGACAGGGCGTCTACAATGAGCAGTTCTTC. It yields the protein CASSLRQGVYNEQFF.

The chain employs TRBV9 and TRBJ2-3, with TRBD1 matching over 9 bases. This CDR3 spans 17 amino acids. J lost 1 base, V lost 0 bases, and 6 bases had no gene match. From germline, CDR1 is SGDLS and CDR2 YYNGEE. CDR3 sequence: CASSVAPRTGGTDTQYF. The CDR3 DNA reads TGTGCCAGCAGCGTAGCTCCCCGGACAGGGGGCACAGATACGCAGTATTTT. Full variable domain (outside the CDR3, taken from reference TRBV9 and TRBJ2-3): DSGVTQTPKHLITATGQRVTLRCSPRSGDLSVYWYQQSLDQGLQFLIQYYNGEERAKGNILERFSAQQFPDLHSELNLSSLELGDSALYFCASSVAPRTGGTDTQYFGPGTRLTVL.

The chain carries TRBV11-3 and TRBJ2-3; D may match TRBD1 or TRBD2 (5 bases each). The CDR3 consists of 15 residues. Trimming pared 2 bases from V and 2 bases from J, leaving 11 bases between. The germline V gene has CDR1 SGHNT and CDR2 YENEEA. The CDR3 sequence is CASSLSAGTTDTQYF. In DNA, the CDR3 is TGTGCCAGCAGCTTATCGGCAGGGACCACAGATACGCAGTATTTT.

This chain uses TRBV10-1 with TRBJ2-3; D unclear. The length of the CDR3 is 13 residues. Germline assignment: CDR1 WNHNN and CDR2 SYGVQD (reference sequence). V was clipped by 8 bases and J by 1 base, with 10 bases between them. The CDR3 bases are TGCGCCAGCGCCGGAAGGGGCACAGATACGCAGTATTTT. This sequence encodes CASAGRGTDTQYF.

This clone was counted between two and nine times. The chain uses TRBV28 and TRBJ1-5, with TRBD1 matching over 11 bases. J lost 6 bases, V lost 4 bases, and 2 bases had no gene match. Germline V CDR1 and CDR2: MDHEN, SYDVKM. The CDR3 extends over 14 amino acids. CDR3 residues: CASSWTGGSQPQHF. The CDR3 DNA reads as TGTGCCAGCAGTTGGACAGGGGGCAGTCAGCCCCAGCATTTT.

The chain combines TRBV19 with TRBJ1-1, with D perhaps TRBD1 (6 bases). With 8 bases removed from V and 4 bases from J, the gap between germline ends came to 20 bases. The CDR3 runs to 15 residues. Germline V lookup: CDR1 LNHDA, CDR2 SQIVND (reference sequence). CDR3 DNA sequence: TGTGCCAGTTCCGGTTTAAGGGGGTATGGCACTGAAGCTTTCTTT. Translating it yields CASSGLRGYGTEAFF. Using reference TRBV19 and TRBJ1-1 for the parts outside the CDR3, the full variable domain is DGGITQSPKYLFRKEGQNVTLSCEQNLNHDAMYWYRQDPGQGLRLIYYSQIVNDFQKGDIAEGYSVSREKKESFPLTVTSAQKNPTAFYLCASSGLRGYGTEAFFGQGTRLTVV.

In its sample, this clone was seen once. The chain carries TRBV29-1 and TRBJ1-2; possible D gene TRBD1, 5 bases. Germline loops: CDR1 SQVTM, CDR2 ANQGSEA. CDR3 length: 17 amino acids. Trimming shortened V by 7 bases and J by 5 bases, and 29 bases separated the two germline ends. The CDR3 sequence is CSANPGGTEPLPYGYTF. CDR3 coding DNA: TGCAGCGCTAATCCCGGCGGGACGGAGCCCCTGCCTTATGGCTACACCTTC.

J is TRBJ2-7 and V is TRBV6-5; D not resolved. This CDR3 has 11 residues. CDR1 is MNHEY, CDR2 SVGAGI, per germline. Trimming stripped 7 bases from V and 5 bases from J, with 9 bases between. This chain's CDR3 is CASKKGNEQYF. The CDR3 region has the DNA TGTGCCAGCAAAAAGGGTAACGAGCAGTACTTC.

V is TRBV5-1 and J is TRBJ2-3; 7 bases match TRBD1. Germline trimming cut 7 bases from V and 2 bases from J; bases unmatched to any gene: 7. The CDR3 is 14 amino acids. CDR1 is SGHRS and CDR2 is YFSETQ in the germline V gene. The CDR3 nucleotides are TGCGCCAGCGGAATAACAGGGGCCACAGATACGCAGTATTTT. It translates to CASGITGATDTQYF.

The chain carries TRBV7-2 and TRBJ2-7; 15 nucleotides align to TRBD2. CDR3 length equals 15 residues. V shed 4 bases and J 6 bases; nucleotides not matched to a gene: 4. Looked up from germline, CDR1 is SGHTA and CDR2 is FQGNSA. The CDR3 DNA is TGTGCCAGCAGCTCGGGACTAGCGGGGGGTCGCGAGCAGTACTTC. The encoded protein is CASSSGLAGGREQYF.

The chain uses TRBV29-1 and TRBJ1-2; perhaps TRBD1 as D (5 bases). The CDR3 length is 15 residues. The V end lost 3 bases, the J end lost 10 bases, and 24 bases lay between the germline ends. Germline V gene sequence: CDR1 SQVTM, CDR2 ANQGSEA. CDR3 residues: CSVDSTTGGGLDYTF. For the CDR3, the DNA is TGCAGCGTTGATTCCACTACGGGGGGAGGGCTTGACTACACCTTC.